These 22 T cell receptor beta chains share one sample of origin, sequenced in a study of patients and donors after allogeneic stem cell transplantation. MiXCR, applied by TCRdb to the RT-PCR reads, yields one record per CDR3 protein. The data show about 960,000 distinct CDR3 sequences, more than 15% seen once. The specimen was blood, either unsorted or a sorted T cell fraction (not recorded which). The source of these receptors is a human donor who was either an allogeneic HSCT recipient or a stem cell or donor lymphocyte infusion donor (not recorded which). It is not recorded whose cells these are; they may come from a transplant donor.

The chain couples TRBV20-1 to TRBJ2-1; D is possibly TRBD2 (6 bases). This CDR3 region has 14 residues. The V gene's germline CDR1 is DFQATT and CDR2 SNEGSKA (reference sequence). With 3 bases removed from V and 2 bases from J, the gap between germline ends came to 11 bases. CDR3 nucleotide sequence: TGCAGTGCTAGTCGCGGGGTCGCCTACAATGAGCAGTTCTTC. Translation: CSASRGVAYNEQFF.

The CDR3 nucleotides are TGTGCCGGACGGACCGGTCGAGGTCCAGATACGCAGTATTTT. Translation gives CAGRTGRGPDTQYF. This chain connects TRBV2 to TRBJ2-3; D is ambiguous. Germline V lookup: CDR1 SNHLY, CDR2 FYNNEI. V lost 11 bases to trimming and J lost 4 bases, with 19 bases between them. CDR3 length equals 14 residues. The full variable domain, completed using reference TRBV2 and TRBJ2-3, is EPEVTQTPSHQVTQMGQEVILRCVPISNHLYFYWYRQILGQKVEFLVSFYNNEISEKSEIFDDQFSVERPDGSNFTLKIRSTKLEDSAMYFCAGRTGRGPDTQYFGPGTRLTVL.

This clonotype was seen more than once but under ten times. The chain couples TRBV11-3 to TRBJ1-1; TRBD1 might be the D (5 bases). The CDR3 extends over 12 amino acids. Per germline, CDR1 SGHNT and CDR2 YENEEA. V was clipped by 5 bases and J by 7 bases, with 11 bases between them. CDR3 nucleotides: TGTGCCAGCAGCCTGACAGCAATTGAAGCTTTCTTT. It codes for CASSLTAIEAFF.

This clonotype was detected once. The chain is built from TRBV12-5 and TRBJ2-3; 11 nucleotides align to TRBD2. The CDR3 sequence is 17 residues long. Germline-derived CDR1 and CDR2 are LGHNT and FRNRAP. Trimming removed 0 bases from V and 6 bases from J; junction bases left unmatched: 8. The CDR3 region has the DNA TGTGCTAGTGGTTTGGTTCACTCTAGCGGGGGGTTCGATACGCAGTATTTT. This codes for CASGLVHSSGGFDTQYF. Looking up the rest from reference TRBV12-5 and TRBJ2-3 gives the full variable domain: DARVTQTPRHKVTEMGQEVTMRCQPILGHNTVFWYRQTMMQGLELLAYFRNRAPLDDSGMPKDRFSAEMPDATLATLKIQPSEPRDSAVYFCASGLVHSSGGFDTQYFGPGTRLTVL.

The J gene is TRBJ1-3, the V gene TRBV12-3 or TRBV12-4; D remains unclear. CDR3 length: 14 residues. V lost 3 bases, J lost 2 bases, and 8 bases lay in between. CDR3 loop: CASSFGGTGNTIYF. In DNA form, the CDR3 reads TGTGCCAGCAGTTTCGGCGGGACTGGAAACACCATATATTTT.

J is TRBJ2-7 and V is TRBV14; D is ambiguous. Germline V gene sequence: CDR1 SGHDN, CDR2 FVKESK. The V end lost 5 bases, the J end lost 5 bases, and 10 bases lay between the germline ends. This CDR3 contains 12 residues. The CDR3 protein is CASSYAIHEQYF. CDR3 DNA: TGTGCCAGCAGCTACGCGATTCACGAGCAGTACTTC.

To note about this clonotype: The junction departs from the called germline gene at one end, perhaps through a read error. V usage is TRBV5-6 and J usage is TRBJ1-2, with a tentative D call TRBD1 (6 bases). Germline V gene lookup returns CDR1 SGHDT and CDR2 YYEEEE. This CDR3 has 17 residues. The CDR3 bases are TGTGCCAGCACCTTGGCGGAGGGCAGGGGAGAGAACTATGGCTACACCTTC. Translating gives CASTLAEGRGENYGYTF. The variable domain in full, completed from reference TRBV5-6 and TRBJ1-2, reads DAGVTQSPTHLIKTRGQQVTLRCSPKSGHDTVSWYQQALGQGPQFIFQYYEEEERQRGNFPDRFSGHQFPNYSSELNVNALLLGDSALYLCASTLAEGRGENYGYTFGSGTRLTVV.

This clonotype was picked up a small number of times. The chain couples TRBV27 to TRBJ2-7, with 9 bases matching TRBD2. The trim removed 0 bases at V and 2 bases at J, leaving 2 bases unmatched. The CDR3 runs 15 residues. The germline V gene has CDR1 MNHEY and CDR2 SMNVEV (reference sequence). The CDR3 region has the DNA TGTGCCAGCAGTTTATCGCGGGAGGGCCCCTACGAGCAGTACTTC. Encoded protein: CASSLSREGPYEQYF.

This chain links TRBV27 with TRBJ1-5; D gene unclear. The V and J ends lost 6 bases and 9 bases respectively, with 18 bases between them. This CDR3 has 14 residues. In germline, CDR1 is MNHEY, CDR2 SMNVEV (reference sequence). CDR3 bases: TGTGCCAGCAGATCCAACGGCAGACCCGGGCCCCAGCATTTT. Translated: CASRSNGRPGPQHF.

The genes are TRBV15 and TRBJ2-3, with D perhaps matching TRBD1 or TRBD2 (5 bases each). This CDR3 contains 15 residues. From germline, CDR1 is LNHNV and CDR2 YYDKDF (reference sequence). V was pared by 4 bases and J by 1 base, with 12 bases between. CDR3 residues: CATSTGTKGTDTQYF. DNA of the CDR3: TGTGCCACCAGCACCGGGACCAAGGGCACAGATACGCAGTATTTT. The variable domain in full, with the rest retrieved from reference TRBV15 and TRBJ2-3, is DAMVIQNPRYQVTQFGKPVTLSCSQTLNHNVMYWYQQKSSQAPKLLFHYYDKDFNNEADTPDNFQSRRPNTSFCFLDIRSPGLGDTAMYLCATSTGTKGTDTQYFGPGTRLTVL.

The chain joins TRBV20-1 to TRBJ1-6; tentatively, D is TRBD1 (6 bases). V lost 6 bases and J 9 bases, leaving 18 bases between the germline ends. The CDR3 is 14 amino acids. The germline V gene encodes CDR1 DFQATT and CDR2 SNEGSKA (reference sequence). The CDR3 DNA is TGCAGTGCCAATTATGGGACATTAAGTTCACCCCTCCACTTT. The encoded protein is CSANYGTLSSPLHF.

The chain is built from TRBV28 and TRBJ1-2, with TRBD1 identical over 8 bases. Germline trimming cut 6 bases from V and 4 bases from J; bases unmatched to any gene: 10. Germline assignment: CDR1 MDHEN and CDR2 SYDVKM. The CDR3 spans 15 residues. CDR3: CASSPPGQGGYGYTF. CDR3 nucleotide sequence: TGTGCCAGCAGCCCCCCCGGACAGGGTGGCTATGGCTACACCTTC.

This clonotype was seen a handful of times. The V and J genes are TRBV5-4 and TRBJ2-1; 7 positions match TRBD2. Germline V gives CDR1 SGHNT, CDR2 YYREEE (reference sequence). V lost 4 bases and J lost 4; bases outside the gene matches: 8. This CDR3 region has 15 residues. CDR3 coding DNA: TGTGCCAGCAGCCGTAAGCGGGGAGAGTACAATGAGCAGTTCTTC. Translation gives CASSRKRGEYNEQFF.

DNA of the CDR3: TGTGCCAGCAGTACCAGGGCCAATTCACCCCTCCACTTT. It translates to CASSTRANSPLHF. This chain connects TRBV27 to TRBJ1-6; D is possibly TRBD1 (5 bases). Trimming removed 5 bases from V and 7 bases from J, with 9 bases in between. Germline-derived CDR1 and CDR2 are MNHEY and SMNVEV (reference sequence). The CDR3 is 13 residues long.

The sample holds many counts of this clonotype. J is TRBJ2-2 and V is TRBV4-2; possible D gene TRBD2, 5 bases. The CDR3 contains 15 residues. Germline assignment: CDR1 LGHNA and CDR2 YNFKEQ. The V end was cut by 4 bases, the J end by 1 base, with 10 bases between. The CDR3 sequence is CASSPEDGNTGELFF. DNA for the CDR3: TGTGCCAGCAGCCCGGAGGACGGGAACACCGGGGAGCTGTTTTTT.

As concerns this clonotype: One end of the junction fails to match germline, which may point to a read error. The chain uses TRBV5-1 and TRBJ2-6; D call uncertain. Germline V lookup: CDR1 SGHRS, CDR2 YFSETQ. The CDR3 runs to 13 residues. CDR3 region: CASSFSRANALTF. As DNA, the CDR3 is TGCGCCAGCAGCTTTAGTAGGGCCAACGCCCTGACTTTC. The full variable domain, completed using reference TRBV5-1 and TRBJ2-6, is KAGVTQTPRYLIKTRGQQVTLSCSPISGHRSVSWYQQTPGQGLQFLFEYFSETQRNKGNFPGRFSGRQFSNSRSEMNVSTLELGDSALYLCASSFSRANALTFGAGSRLTVL.

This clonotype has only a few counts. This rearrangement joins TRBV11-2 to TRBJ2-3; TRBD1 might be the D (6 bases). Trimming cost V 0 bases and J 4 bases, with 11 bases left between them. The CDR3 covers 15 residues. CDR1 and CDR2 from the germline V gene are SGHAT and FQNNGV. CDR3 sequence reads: CASSLDLTGADTQYF. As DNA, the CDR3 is TGTGCCAGCAGCTTAGACCTGACAGGCGCAGATACGCAGTATTTT.

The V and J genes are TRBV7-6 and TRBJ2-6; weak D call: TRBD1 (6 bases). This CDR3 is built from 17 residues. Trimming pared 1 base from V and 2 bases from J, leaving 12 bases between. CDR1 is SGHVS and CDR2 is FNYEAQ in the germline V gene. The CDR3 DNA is TGTGCCAGCAGCTTAGTTCCAGGGGTCACTGGGGCCAACGTCCTGACTTTC. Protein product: CASSLVPGVTGANVLTF.

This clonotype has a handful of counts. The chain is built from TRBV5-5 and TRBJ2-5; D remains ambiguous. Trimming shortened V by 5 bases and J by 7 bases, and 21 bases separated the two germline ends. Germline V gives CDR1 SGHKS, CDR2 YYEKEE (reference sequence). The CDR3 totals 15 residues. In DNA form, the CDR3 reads TGTGCCAGCAGGGTCCCGTCAACCTCCGCCGGGACCCAGTACTTC. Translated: CASRVPSTSAGTQYF.

The CDR3 coding sequence is TGCGCCAGCAGCCCCCCTGGAGTTACCGTCCACGAGCAGTACTTC. It specifies CASSPPGVTVHEQYF. The chain recombines TRBV5-1 with TRBJ2-7; D is unresolved. CDR1 is SGHRS and CDR2 is YFSETQ in the germline V gene. The CDR3 contains 15 residues. The ends were cut back, 4 bases at V and 5 bases at J, with 19 bases in the middle.

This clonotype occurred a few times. The CDR3 protein is CASSLWGTGRRNTEAFF. In DNA, the CDR3 is TGCGCCAGCAGCTTGTGGGGGACAGGGAGAAGGAACACTGAAGCTTTCTTT. The J gene is TRBJ1-1, the V gene TRBV5-1; 9 positions agree with TRBD1. Germline-derived CDR1 and CDR2 are SGHRS and YFSETQ. The CDR3 is made up of 17 amino acids. V lost 1 base, J lost 1 base, and 8 bases stayed unmatched. Based on the CDR3 plus reference TRBV5-1 and TRBJ1-1, the full variable domain is KAGVTQTPRYLIKTRGQQVTLSCSPISGHRSVSWYQQTPGQGLQFLFEYFSETQRNKGNFPGRFSGRQFSNSRSEMNVSTLELGDSALYLCASSLWGTGRRNTEAFFGQGTRLTVV.

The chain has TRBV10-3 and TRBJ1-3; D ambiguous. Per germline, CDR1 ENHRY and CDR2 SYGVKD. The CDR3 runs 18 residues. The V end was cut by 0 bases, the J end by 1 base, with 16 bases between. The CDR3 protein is CAISESGPGRNSGNTIYF. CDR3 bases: TGTGCCATCAGTGAGTCCGGTCCGGGGAGGAATTCTGGAAACACCATATATTTT.